This T cell receptor (beta chain) is drawn from a study of T cells after yellow fever vaccination. The CDR3 length is 17 residues. The junction had 11 bases not matched to a gene; V was cut back by 5 bases and J by 4 bases. Whole-study findings and limits: Post-booster repertoires again held most primary-vaccination clones (about 96% CD4, just under 90% CD8).

This clonotype was seen repeatedly, ten times or more. Its antigen is undetermined. Conversion of TCR transcripts into cDNA relied on 5'RACE template switching, which added a universal primer site and UMIs. TCRdb fed the 5' RACE reads into MiXCR, producing one record per CDR3 protein. The sample has about 320,000 distinct CDR3 sequences; roughly 4.3% are singletons. The genes are TRBV12-3 or TRBV12-4 and TRBJ2-2; 9 nucleotides match TRBD1. The sample consisted of PBMCs, taken 15 days after the yellow fever booster vaccination. The clonotype comes from a man younger than 35 who received the YFV17D yellow fever vaccine. The DNA of the CDR3 is TGTGCCAGCAGTCATGCGACAGGGGGACGTATCACCGGGGAGCTGTTTTTT. Translated, it gives CASSHATGGRITGELFF.